This T cell receptor (beta chain) was profiled in a study of cytomegalovirus exposure and HLA in healthy donors. Study-level points and caveats: Published work reported that the classifier diagnosed cytomegalovirus status with high specificity and sensitivity. Among TCR sequences, most were rare, though some public TCRs appeared in many donors. Researchers catalogued some 160 TCR beta chains as cytomegalovirus-associated.

As for this clone: Its antigen is still unknown.

V was pared by 8 bases and J by 0 bases, with 17 bases between. CDR1 and CDR2 (germline): MGHRA, YSYEKL. There are 16 residues in the CDR3. Sequencing was performed with immunoSEQ multiplex PCR; in TCRdb, only in-frame clones are kept and a portion is missing. Of over 200,000 clones in the sample, 83% are singletons; the top ten hold about 6%. The sample comprised PBMCs. The sequence derives from a woman aged 18-35 years in good health and CMV-seronegative. The chain joins TRBV4-1 to TRBJ2-1, with a weak D call TRBD2 (5 bases). Here the CDR3 reads CASADREGSSYNEQFF. Here the CDR3 DNA reads TGCGCCAGCGCCGATCGAGAAGGGAGCTCCTACAATGAGCAGTTCTTC.